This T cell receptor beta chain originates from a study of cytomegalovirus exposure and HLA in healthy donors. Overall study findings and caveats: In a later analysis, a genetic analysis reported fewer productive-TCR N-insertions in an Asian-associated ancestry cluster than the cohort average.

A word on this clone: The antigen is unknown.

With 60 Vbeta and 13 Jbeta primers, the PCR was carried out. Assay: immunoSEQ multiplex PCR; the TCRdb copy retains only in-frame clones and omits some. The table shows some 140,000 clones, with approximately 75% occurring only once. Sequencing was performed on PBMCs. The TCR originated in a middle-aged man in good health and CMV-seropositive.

The CDR3 nucleotides are TGTGCCAGCAGTTTGACAGGGACTGAAGCTTTCTTT. Translated: CASSLTGTEAFF. The chain employs TRBV6-6 and TRBJ1-1, with 7 bases matching TRBD1. The J segment lost 5 bases and the V segment lost 4 bases, leaving 1 base of the junction unmatched. The length of the CDR3 is 12 residues. CDR1 is MNHNY, CDR2 SVGAGI, per germline (reference sequence).